A single sample gave rise to the 17 T cell receptor beta chains below, sequenced in a study of CD8 T cells in Susac syndrome. Random hexamers were used to reverse transcribe an amount of 0.5 to 1 ug RNA. In TCRdb, the immunoSEQ multiplex PCR reads were re-called with MiXCR into one record per CDR3 protein. In the table there are fewer than 85,000 distinct CDR3 sequences, approximately 95% of which are singletons. Input material: CD8+ T cells from PBMCs. These receptors were collected from a human donor with Susac syndrome.

This clonotype was counted once. This chain uses TRBV15 with TRBJ2-6; no firm D call. Germline CDR1 LNHNV, CDR2 YYDKDF (reference sequence). Trimming removed 1 base from V and 0 bases from J, with 10 bases in between. The CDR3 loop spans 17 amino acids. DNA of the CDR3: TGTGCCACCAGCAGAGTCCTGCTAGTCTCTGGGGCCAACGTCCTGACTTTC. As protein: CATSRVLLVSGANVLTF.

J is TRBJ2-3 and V is TRBV9, with D maybe TRBD2 (6 bases). The CDR3 has 15 residues. Germline V CDR1 and CDR2: SGDLS, YYNGEE. V was shortened by 0 bases and J by 0 bases, with 8 bases between the two germline ends. The CDR3 nucleotides are TGTGCCAGCAGCGTAGGAGCGGGCAGCACAGATACGCAGTATTTT. Encoded protein: CASSVGAGSTDTQYF.

This clonotype came up once. The chain combines TRBV21-1 with TRBJ1-2. TRBV21-1 is a pseudogene. The CDR3 extends over 13 amino acids. CDR3 sequence reads: CASSKTDYYGYTF. CDR3 nucleotide sequence: TGTGCCAGCAGCAAAACAGACTACTATGGCTACACCTTC.

The chain uses TRBV21-1 and TRBJ2-7; TRBD2 reflects the table's D call only, with no check against the DNA. TRBV21-1 is termed a pseudogene. The CDR3 extends over 13 amino acids. Here the CDR3 DNA reads TGTGCCAGCAGCAGTGGACTCATCTACGAGCAGTACTTC. Translation: CASSSGLIYEQYF.

The count of this clonotype is one. CDR3 loop: CASPDSTDTQYF. Here the CDR3 DNA reads TGTGCCAGCCCCGACAGCACAGATACGCAGTATTTT. V and J are TRBV7-9 and TRBJ2-3; the D is unclear. Trimming removed 8 bases from V and 0 bases from J, with 6 bases in between. CDR3 length equals 12 residues. Germline V gives CDR1 SEHNR, CDR2 FQNEAQ (reference sequence).

This clonotype has a single count. The chain combines TRBV29-1 with TRBJ2-5; perhaps TRBD1 as D (5 bases). The CDR3 is made up of 14 amino acids. In germline, CDR1 is SQVTM, CDR2 ANQGSEA. V was pared by 7 bases and J by 5 bases, with 20 bases between. CDR3 nucleotide sequence: TGCAGCGCCCCGGCCAGGGATATCTGGGAGACCCAGTACTTC. Its protein product is CSAPARDIWETQYF.

The rearrangement links TRBV18 to TRBJ2-7; possible D gene TRBD1, 6 bases. This CDR3 spans 14 amino acids. With 2 bases removed from V and 3 bases from J, the gap between germline ends came to 11 bases. The germline gives CDR1 KGHSH, CDR2 LQKENI. The CDR3 spells CASSPTGNYYEQYF. In DNA form, the CDR3 reads TGTGCCAGCTCACCAACAGGGAACTACTACGAGCAGTACTTC.

The chain employs TRBV6-2 or TRBV6-3 and TRBJ2-1; D remains unclear. Deletions cut 7 bases from V and 5 bases from J, with 12 bases between. The germline V gene encodes CDR1 MNHEY and CDR2 SVGEGT. The CDR3 runs to 13 residues. For the CDR3, the DNA is TGTGCCAGCACCACCCAAAGTAACAATGAGCAGTTCTTC. Translated: CASTTQSNNEQFF.

The chain uses TRBV2 and TRBJ2-3, with 7 bases that match TRBD2. Germline lookup yields CDR1 SNHLY and CDR2 FYNNEI. Unmatched junction bases numbered 9, after V lost 3 bases and J lost 6 bases. This CDR3 is 15 amino acids long. Here the CDR3 DNA reads TGTGCCAGCAGTGAGGTTGGCGCGGGAGTGGATACGCAGTATTTT. Protein product: CASSEVGAGVDTQYF.

The chain has TRBV4-1 and TRBJ2-3; D gene ambiguous. CDR3 length: 12 residues. The germline gives CDR1 MGHRA, CDR2 YSYEKL. V was clipped by 4 bases and J by 11 bases, with 13 bases between them. CDR3 DNA: TGCGCCAGCAGCCCCCTCACGGGCGGGCAGTATTTT. It translates to CASSPLTGGQYF.

The CDR3 region has the DNA TGCAGTGCTAGGGATTCAACCGGGACTGGCGACACAGATACGCAGTATTTT. As protein: CSARDSTGTGDTDTQYF. The V gene is TRBV20-1, the J gene TRBJ2-3; D may be TRBD2 (6 bases). The germline gives CDR1 DFQATT, CDR2 SNEGSKA (reference sequence). The CDR3 totals 17 residues. Trimming stripped 3 bases from V and 2 bases from J, with 21 bases between.

V gene TRBV4-2 combines with J gene TRBJ2-1, with a tentative D call TRBD2 (6 bases). The germline V gene has CDR1 LGHNA and CDR2 YNFKEQ. The CDR3 has 17 amino acids. Trimming pared 1 base from V and 0 bases from J, leaving 13 bases between. In DNA form, the CDR3 reads TGTGCCAGCAGCCAAGTCCGACTAGTGAGCTCCTACAATGAGCAGTTCTTC. This encodes CASSQVRLVSSYNEQFF.

Only one count was recorded for this clonotype. This chain joins TRBV18 and TRBJ2-3; D gene uncertain. This CDR3 has 14 amino acids. Per germline, CDR1 KGHSH and CDR2 LQKENI. Deletions cut 0 bases from V and 1 base from J, with 5 bases between. The DNA for the CDR3 is TGTGCCAGCTCACCACCAAGACGCACAGATACGCAGTATTTT. Protein: CASSPPRRTDTQYF.

The chain recombines TRBV10-3 with TRBJ2-7; 7 positions match TRBD2. The CDR3 runs to 12 residues. J was trimmed by 3 bases and V by 10 bases; bases with no gene match: 6. Germline lookup yields CDR1 ENHRY and CDR2 SYGVKD. CDR3 loop: CATGSGNYEQYF. In DNA, the CDR3 is TGTGCCACCGGCAGCGGGAACTACGAGCAGTACTTC.

This clonotype is medium-sized (0.01 to 0.1%). This chain connects TRBV6-6 to TRBJ2-5; D is ambiguous. The germline V gene has CDR1 MNHNY and CDR2 SVGAGI (reference sequence). The CDR3 has 13 residues. Trimming took 1 base from V and 3 from J, leaving 6 bases between them. CDR3 sequence: CASSYFQKETQYF. As DNA, the CDR3 is TGTGCCAGCAGTTACTTCCAAAAAGAGACCCAGTACTTC.

This sequence joins TRBV2 and TRBJ2-1; TRBD2 might be the D (6 bases). Trimming stripped 6 bases from V and 14 bases from J, with 11 bases between. The CDR3 sequence is 10 residues long. The germline V gene has CDR1 SNHLY and CDR2 FYNNEI. This CDR3 is CASSREIEFF. The CDR3 DNA is TGTGCCAGCAGCCGGGAGATAGAGTTCTTC.

V usage is TRBV9 and J usage is TRBJ1-1, with TRBD1 matching 7 bases. The trim removed 1 base at V and 2 bases at J, leaving 5 bases unmatched. CDR3 size: 15 residues. Per germline, CDR1 SGDLS and CDR2 YYNGEE. CDR3 sequence (DNA): TGTGCCAGCAGCGTATCGGCAGGGGGTAACACTGAAGCTTTCTTT. Translating it yields CASSVSAGGNTEAFF. Complete variable domain (other parts from reference TRBV9 and TRBJ1-1): DSGVTQTPKHLITATGQRVTLRCSPRSGDLSVYWYQQSLDQGLQFLIQYYNGEERAKGNILERFSAQQFPDLHSELNLSSLELGDSALYFCASSVSAGGNTEAFFGQGTRLTVV.